This T cell receptor (beta chain) originates from a study of cytomegalovirus exposure and HLA in healthy donors. Vbeta (60) and Jbeta (13) primers were used in the PCR. Produced via immunoSEQ multiplex PCR; TCRdb's table is partial and in-frame only. The data show some 100,000 clones, approximately 80% seen once. The sample taken for sequencing was PBMCs. The clonotype originates from a woman aged 18-29 years in good health and CMV-seronegative.

CDR3 sequence: CASRPGQGTYEQYF. The CDR3 region has the DNA TGTGCCAGTAGGCCGGGACAGGGGACCTACGAGCAGTACTTC. The rearrangement joins TRBV19 to TRBJ2-7; 10 positions agree with TRBD1. This CDR3 is 14 amino acids long. The J segment lost 2 bases and the V segment lost 6 bases, leaving 4 bases of the junction unmatched. CDR1 is LNHDA and CDR2 is SQIVND in the germline V gene (reference sequence).